These 30 T cell receptor beta chains came from one sample sequenced in a study of beta chain features in type 1 diabetes. Sequencing targeted expressed TCRB transcripts, as all isolated RNA had been reverse transcribed. Sequencing used immunoSEQ multiplex PCR; TCRdb keeps in-frame clones, though not all of them. The table has about 160,000 clones, approximately 8.1% seen once; the top ten hold about 0.6%. Sample: central memory CD4+ T cells from blood. The receptors come from a man between 18 and 29 years old in good health.

The chain combines TRBV27 with TRBJ1-5, with unresolved D. The V end was cut by 2 bases, the J end by 2 bases, with 10 bases between. The CDR3 covers 15 residues. Looked up from germline, CDR1 is MNHEY and CDR2 is SMNVEV (reference sequence). CDR3 nucleotides: TGTGCCAGCAGTTTAGCAAACGGAGGCAATCAGCCCCAGCATTTT. This gives the protein CASSLANGGNQPQHF.

The V and J genes are TRBV27 and TRBJ2-4, with a possible D match to TRBD1 (6 bases). Trimming stripped 4 bases from V and 0 bases from J, with 10 bases between. This CDR3 is built from 15 residues. Germline V lookup: CDR1 MNHEY, CDR2 SMNVEV (reference sequence). CDR3 in amino acids: CASSWTELAKNIQYF. The CDR3 DNA is TGTGCCAGCAGTTGGACAGAACTAGCCAAAAACATTCAGTACTTC.

This clone was found a few times. V and J are TRBV11-2 and TRBJ1-1, with a possible D match to TRBD1 (6 bases). The CDR3 is 13 residues long. The V gene's germline CDR1 is SGHAT and CDR2 FQNNGV. V lost 5 bases and J 7 bases, leaving 14 bases between the germline ends. The CDR3 is CASSLGQNYEAFF. As DNA, the CDR3 is TGTGCCAGCAGCCTCGGACAGAACTATGAAGCTTTCTTT.

This clone was observed a few times. Being one base from a much bigger clone, this may be a read error. V gene TRBV7-2 combines with J gene TRBJ2-3; D unclear. The V gene lost 1 base and the J gene lost 0 bases, with 5 bases spanning the gap. CDR1 is SGHTA and CDR2 is FQGNSA in the germline V gene. This CDR3 region has 14 residues. In DNA, the CDR3 is TGTGCCAGCAGCTTAGGGGCGAGCACAGATACGCAGTATTTT. Encoded protein: CASSLGASTDTQYF.

V gene TRBV10-3 combines with J gene TRBJ1-2, with 9 positions matching TRBD1. The CDR3 consists of 13 residues. The V segment lost 9 bases and the J segment 3 bases; nucleotides outside the gene matches: 5. From germline, CDR1 is ENHRY and CDR2 SYGVKD. The CDR3 DNA reads TGTGCCATACAGGGGGCGGCGGACTATGGCTACACCTTC. Its protein is CAIQGAADYGYTF.

This clone was detected a few times. The rearrangement uses TRBV15 and TRBJ2-3; tentative D call: TRBD1 (6 bases). Deletions cut 3 bases from V and 4 bases from J, with 11 bases between. CDR1 and CDR2 from the germline V gene are LNHNV and YYDKDF (reference sequence). This CDR3 comprises 14 residues. The CDR3 nucleotides are TGTGCCACCAGCAGGGGTGGGGGCCCAGATACGCAGTATTTT. Translation: CATSRGGGPDTQYF.

This chain links TRBV6-1 with TRBJ1-5; 7 bases map to TRBD1. Germline-derived CDR1 and CDR2 are MNHNS and SASEGT. The length of the CDR3 is 16 residues. V shed 4 bases, J shed 5 bases, and the junction held 11 bases outside the gene matches. As DNA, the CDR3 is TGTGCCAGCAGTGGGGGACAGAGGGGGCCGTATCAGCCCCAGCATTTT. It is translated as CASSGGQRGPYQPQHF.

V and J are TRBV28 and TRBJ1-5; 8 bases are a match to TRBD1. The CDR3 spans 14 residues. V lost 6 bases and J lost 8; bases outside the gene matches: 9. Looked up from germline, CDR1 is MDHEN and CDR2 is SYDVKM. The CDR3 loop is CASSPGQAREPQHF. In DNA, the CDR3 is TGTGCCAGCAGCCCGGGACAGGCGAGGGAGCCCCAGCATTTT.

This clone came up many times. The chain employs TRBV29-1 and TRBJ1-4, with D hard to call. The germline V gene has CDR1 SQVTM and CDR2 ANQGSEA. The CDR3 totals 12 residues. The ends were cut back, 4 bases at V and 7 bases at J, with 10 bases in the middle. The CDR3 is CSVGVGSEKLFF. The CDR3, as DNA: TGCAGCGTTGGGGTAGGGAGTGAAAAACTGTTTTTT.

The chain has TRBV6-5 and TRBJ1-5; 8 nucleotides line up with TRBD1. Germline CDR1 MNHEY, CDR2 SVGAGI. The V gene end was trimmed by 8 bases and the J gene end by 6 bases; junction bases not matched to a gene: 9. There are 14 residues in the CDR3. In DNA form, the CDR3 reads TGTGCCAGCGGCGACCGGGGGACAGGTCAGCCCCAGCATTTT. Protein: CASGDRGTGQPQHF.

V usage is TRBV7-2 and J usage is TRBJ2-1, with D unresolved. The CDR3 is 16 amino acids. Germline values: CDR1 SGHTA, CDR2 FQGNSA. V was pared by 0 bases and J by 0 bases, with 9 bases between. CDR3 DNA sequence: TGTGCCAGCAGCTTAGCCCCTCTGAGCTCCTACAATGAGCAGTTCTTC. It is translated as CASSLAPLSSYNEQFF.

This rearrangement joins TRBV2 to TRBJ2-7, with 7 nucleotides matching TRBD1. V lost 8 bases to trimming and J lost 5 bases; unmatched junction nucleotides: 6. Looked up from germline, CDR1 is SNHLY and CDR2 is FYNNEI. The CDR3 runs 12 residues. DNA for the CDR3: TGTGCCAGCGCTTCGGGACAGAACGAGCAGTACTTC. Protein product: CASASGQNEQYF.

This clone was found a few times. CDR3 sequence reads: CASRAYGASQETQYF. The DNA for the CDR3 is TGTGCCAGCAGAGCTTATGGGGCTAGCCAAGAGACCCAGTACTTC. This chain links TRBV7-2 with TRBJ2-5; D may be TRBD1 (5 bases). This CDR3 is built from 15 residues. V was pared by 6 bases and J by 1 base, with 15 bases between. In germline, CDR1 is SGHTA, CDR2 FQGNSA.

This clone was seen a handful of times. The CDR3 sequence is CASSEARGGEKLFF. The CDR3 DNA reads as TGTGCCAGCAGTGAAGCCAGGGGTGGCGAAAAACTGTTTTTT. The J gene is TRBJ1-4, the V gene TRBV2; TRBD1 might be the D (6 bases). The CDR3 consists of 14 residues. The germline V gene encodes CDR1 SNHLY and CDR2 FYNNEI. V was trimmed by 0 bases and J by 8 bases, leaving 10 bases between them.

The V gene is TRBV19, the J gene TRBJ2-5; 7 nucleotides align to TRBD1. Losses at the gene ends were 4 bases for V and 0 bases for J; bases not matched to a gene: 8. This CDR3 is 16 amino acids long. Germline CDR1 LNHDA, CDR2 SQIVND (reference sequence). CDR3 amino acids: CASSTGQVLYQETQYF. In nucleotides, the CDR3 is TGTGCCAGTAGTACTGGACAGGTACTGTACCAAGAGACCCAGTACTTC. The whole variable domain, filled in from reference TRBV19 and TRBJ2-5, reads DGGITQSPKYLFRKEGQNVTLSCEQNLNHDAMYWYRQDPGQGLRLIYYSQIVNDFQKGDIAEGYSVSREKKESFPLTVTSAQKNPTAFYLCASSTGQVLYQETQYFGPGTRLLVL.

This clone was seen only a few times. This rearrangement joins TRBV10-3 to TRBJ2-7, with D possibly TRBD2 on 6 matching bases. Trimming cost V 2 bases and J 7 bases, with 9 bases left between them. The germline CDR1 and CDR2 sequences are ENHRY and SYGVKD. The CDR3 is 12 residues long. This CDR3 reads CAISEPRGEQYF. The CDR3 bases are TGTGCCATCAGTGAGCCTCGGGGGGAGCAGTACTTC.

The chain links TRBV7-9 to TRBJ1-1; no reliable D call. V dropped 1 base and J dropped 8 bases, with 17 bases sitting between them. The CDR3 runs to 15 residues. Germline CDR1 and CDR2: SEHNR and FQNEAQ (reference sequence). The CDR3 reads CASSLGRTGLGEAFF. The CDR3 DNA follows: TGTGCCAGCAGCTTAGGAAGGACCGGACTGGGGGAAGCTTTCTTT.

The genes are TRBV7-2 and TRBJ1-2, with D hard to call. V gave up 0 bases and J gave up 5 bases, with 10 bases separating them. Germline lookup yields CDR1 SGHTA and CDR2 FQGNSA. CDR3 size: 14 residues. CDR3 coding DNA: TGTGCCAGCAGCTTAGCAGCGGAAGCTTATGGCTACACCTTC. Translating it yields CASSLAAEAYGYTF.

The chain joins TRBV7-2 to TRBJ1-5; 9 bases are shared with TRBD1. The J segment lost 5 bases and the V segment lost 2 bases, leaving 10 bases of the junction unmatched. Looked up from germline, CDR1 is SGHTA and CDR2 is FQGNSA. The CDR3 extends over 17 amino acids. The CDR3 bases are TGTGCCAGCAGCTTAATGGGGGGGACAGGGATACATCAGCCCCAGCATTTT. Its protein product is CASSLMGGTGIHQPQHF.

The chain carries TRBV29-1 and TRBJ2-5; 9 bases agree with TRBD1. The V gene end was trimmed by 0 bases and the J gene end by 11 bases; junction bases not matched to a gene: 10. The CDR3 is 14 amino acids. The germline CDR1 and CDR2 sequences are SQVTM and ANQGSEA. CDR3 in amino acids: CSVEDDKRTGEQYF. CDR3 DNA sequence: TGCAGCGTTGAAGACGACAAGAGGACAGGGGAACAGTACTTC.

This clone was seen more than once but under ten times. The chain uses TRBV28 and TRBJ1-2; 7 bases are shared with TRBD1. Germline V gene data show CDR1 as MDHEN and CDR2 as SYDVKM. V was pared by 3 bases and J by 4 bases, with 8 bases of the junction left unmatched. This CDR3 is built from 15 residues. Here the CDR3 reads CASSFNLGQSYGYTF. CDR3 in DNA: TGTGCCAGCAGTTTTAATTTGGGACAGAGCTATGGCTACACCTTC.

Only a few counts were recorded for this clone. In nucleotides, the CDR3 is TGTGCCAGCAGTCAGGGCAGCGGGAGGCGAGGAGAGACCCAGTACTTC. Its protein product is CASSQGSGRRGETQYF. J is TRBJ2-5 and V is TRBV28; 9 positions match TRBD2. Germline assignment: CDR1 MDHEN and CDR2 SYDVKM. The CDR3 totals 16 residues. J was trimmed by 4 bases and V by 5 bases; bases with no gene match: 11. Full variable domain (outside the CDR3, taken from reference TRBV28 and TRBJ2-5): DVKVTQSSRYLVKRTGEKVFLECVQDMDHENMFWYRQDPGLGLRLIYFSYDVKMKEKGDIPEGYSVSREKKERFSLILESASTNQTSMYLCASSQGSGRRGETQYFGPGTRLLVL.

The sample holds many counts of this clone. The CDR3 nucleotides read TGCGCCAGCAGCCAAGATAAGAATTCAGCTAGCGGGGTTTCCTACGAGCAGTACTTC. This translates into CASSQDKNSASGVSYEQYF. The chain couples TRBV4-3 to TRBJ2-7; TRBD2 matches 9 bases. The CDR3 contains 19 residues. CDR1 and CDR2 (germline): LGHNA, YSLEER. The V and J ends lost 0 bases and 1 base, in that order; junction bases with no gene match: 13.

The rearrangement uses TRBV18 and TRBJ1-1; 11 positions agree with TRBD1. The CDR3 spans 16 residues. V trimming: 3 bases; J trimming: 1 base; junction bases outside the gene matches: 4. Germline V lookup: CDR1 KGHSH, CDR2 LQKENI. The CDR3 loop reads CASSPGTGGGNTEAFF. The CDR3, as DNA: TGTGCCAGCTCACCCGGGACAGGGGGGGGGAACACTGAAGCTTTCTTT. The whole variable domain, filled in from reference TRBV18 and TRBJ1-1, reads NAGVMQNPRHLVRRRGQEARLRCSPMKGHSHVYWYRQLPEEGLKFMVYLQKENIIDESGMPKERFSAEFPKEGPSILRIQQVVRGDSAAYFCASSPGTGGGNTEAFFGQGTRLTVV.

This clone was detected ten times or more. This chain connects TRBV5-4 to TRBJ2-2; TRBD2 is a possible D gene (5 bases). V lost 5 bases, J lost 6 bases, and 8 bases lay in between. Germline V gene data show CDR1 as SGHNT and CDR2 as YYREEE (reference sequence). The CDR3 runs 12 residues. The CDR3 spells CASRRDAGELFF. In DNA, the CDR3 is TGTGCCAGCAGACGGGATGCCGGGGAGCTGTTTTTT. Variable domain in full (rest from reference TRBV5-4 and TRBJ2-2): ETGVTQSPTHLIKTRGQQVTLRCSSQSGHNTVSWYQQALGQGPQFIFQYYREEENGRGNFPPRFSGLQFPNYSSELNVNALELDDSALYLCASRRDAGELFFGEGSRLTVL.

This clone turned up a few times. This chain joins TRBV2 and TRBJ1-3; TRBD1 matches at 7 bases. The V gene end was trimmed by 6 bases and the J gene end by 2 bases; junction bases not matched to a gene: 1. Germline values: CDR1 SNHLY, CDR2 FYNNEI. CDR3 length equals 13 residues. The CDR3 sequence is CASRQGTGNTIYF. The CDR3 nucleotides read TGTGCCAGCAGACAGGGGACTGGAAACACCATATATTTT.

This clone was seen ten or more times. The V gene is TRBV25-1, the J gene TRBJ1-4; D remains unclear. The length of the CDR3 is 12 residues. The ends were cut back, 7 bases at V and 8 bases at J, with 11 bases in the middle. In germline, CDR1 is MGHDK, CDR2 SYGVNS. CDR3 bases: TGTGCCAGCATAGGTGCTAGCGAAAAACTGTTTTTT. Its protein product is CASIGASEKLFF.

The chain joins TRBV2 to TRBJ2-7; 9 nucleotides line up with TRBD2. CDR1 is SNHLY, CDR2 FYNNEI, per germline. The CDR3 spans 14 residues. J lost 6 bases, V lost 4 bases, and 7 bases had no gene match. CDR3: CASSGLLAGGEQYF. The CDR3 coding sequence is TGTGCCAGCAGTGGGTTACTAGCGGGTGGCGAGCAGTACTTC.

The J gene is TRBJ1-1, the V gene TRBV7-2; D gene ambiguous. The CDR3 sequence is 14 residues long. V was cut by 3 bases and J by 0 bases, with 8 bases left in between. Germline V CDR1 and CDR2: SGHTA, FQGNSA. The CDR3 DNA reads as TGTGCCAGCAGCTTCCGGCGGCTGAACACTGAAGCTTTCTTT. Translated: CASSFRRLNTEAFF.

J is TRBJ1-1 and V is TRBV14; maybe TRBD1 (5 bases). The V and J ends lost 8 bases and 11 bases respectively, with 18 bases between them. Per the germline V gene, CDR1 is SGHDN and CDR2 is FVKESK. The CDR3 has 12 residues. CDR3 residues: CASGAAGPRAFF. CDR3 DNA sequence: TGTGCCAGCGGGGCGGCAGGACCAAGGGCTTTCTTT.